Each of the 31 T cell receptor beta chains below was sequenced from the same sample in a study of blood T cell repertoires in COVID-19 (dated by TCRdb to 2018 to 2020). The receptor library was made with the immunoSEQ multiplex PCR assay. Not all clones reach the TCRdb copy of this immuneACCESS table, which keeps in-frame sequences only. Checked studies attribute under half of the gap to unresolved V genes and leave the rest unexplained. For this sample the table gives approximately 250,000 clones, of which about 91% were detected only once. About 3% of the sample is in the top ten clones. The source material was PBMCs or T cells enriched from blood (not recorded which). The receptors come from a man in his forties who had been exposed to COVID-19.

The rearrangement links TRBV7-2 to TRBJ2-1; D is possibly TRBD2 (5 bases). CDR1 is SGHTA, CDR2 FQGNSA, per germline. The CDR3 covers 14 residues. V lost 2 bases and J lost 5, with 10 bases in between. The DNA for the CDR3 is TGTGCCAGCAGCTTACCCGGGAAACACAATGAGCAGTTCTTC. Protein: CASSLPGKHNEQFF.

The sample holds one count of this clone. The chain joins TRBV6-5 to TRBJ2-6; no definite D call. Trimming cost V 8 bases and J 4 bases, with 12 bases left between them. Germline values: CDR1 MNHEY, CDR2 SVGAGI. The CDR3 length is 14 residues. The CDR3 here is CASLRRAGANVLTF. The CDR3 coding sequence is TGTGCCAGCTTACGGAGAGCGGGGGCCAACGTCCTGACTTTC.

The chain carries TRBV6-2 or TRBV6-3 and TRBJ1-1; 11 positions match TRBD1. The CDR3 covers 17 residues. Germline CDR1 is MNHEY and CDR2 is SVGEGT. Trimming took 1 base from V and 4 from J; bases not matched to a gene: 8. In nucleotides, the CDR3 is TGTGCCAGCAGTTACTTAACACCGGGACAGGGGGGCACTGAAGCTTTCTTT. This gives the protein CASSYLTPGQGGTEAFF.

The chain uses TRBV30 and TRBJ2-1; 9 bases map to TRBD2. V lost 5 bases and J lost 2; bases outside the gene matches: 10. Germline V CDR1 and CDR2: GTSNPN, SVGIG (reference sequence). The CDR3 runs 16 residues. Here the CDR3 DNA reads TGTGCCTGGGTCGATAAACCTAGCGGGACCTACAATGAGCAGTTCTTC. Translation: CAWVDKPSGTYNEQFF.

The V and J genes are TRBV5-1 and TRBJ2-1; the match to TRBD1 covers 7 bases. V was pared by 4 bases and J by 4 bases, with 8 bases of the junction left unmatched. The CDR3 has 15 residues. The germline V gene has CDR1 SGHRS and CDR2 YFSETQ. For the CDR3, the DNA is TGCGCCAGCAGCCACCCCGGGACAGAATACAATGAGCAGTTCTTC. Its translation is CASSHPGTEYNEQFF.

V and J are TRBV3-1 (or the pseudogene TRBV3-2) and TRBJ1-1; 9 bases are shared with TRBD1. The CDR3 contains 15 residues. V shed 5 bases, J shed 6 bases, and the junction held 10 bases outside the gene matches. Germline V CDR1 and CDR2: LGHDT, YNNKEL (reference sequence). The CDR3 is CASSKPLTGGSEAFF. CDR3 DNA: TGTGCCAGCAGCAAGCCCTTGACAGGGGGTTCTGAAGCTTTCTTT.

This chain connects TRBV3-1 (or the pseudogene TRBV3-2) to TRBJ2-7; TRBD2 aligns across 7 bases. CDR3 length equals 15 residues. The V and J ends lost 4 bases and 2 bases, in that order; junction bases with no gene match: 8. Germline CDR1 is LGHDT and CDR2 is YNNKEL (reference sequence). Here the CDR3 reads CASSPSGWETYEQYF. The CDR3, as DNA: TGTGCCAGCAGCCCTAGCGGTTGGGAAACCTACGAGCAGTACTTC.

The chain recombines TRBV11-2 with TRBJ2-1, with D hard to call. Germline V gene data show CDR1 as SGHAT and CDR2 as FQNNGV. V dropped 1 base and J dropped 2 bases, with 15 bases sitting between them. The CDR3 extends over 17 amino acids. The CDR3 nucleotides read TGTGCCAGCAGCTTAGTCTTTTATGGGCAAGCCTACAATGAGCAGTTCTTC. It encodes CASSLVFYGQAYNEQFF.

The CDR3 loop is CASSKTGYYEQYF. CDR3 bases: TGTGCCAGCAGCAAGACAGGGTACTACGAGCAGTACTTC. The rearrangement links TRBV27 to TRBJ2-7; 7 bases align to TRBD1. V gave up 6 bases and J gave up 3 bases; unmatched junction bases: 5. The germline V gene encodes CDR1 MNHEY and CDR2 SMNVEV (reference sequence). This CDR3 spans 13 amino acids.

The chain is built from TRBV15 and TRBJ2-1, with 10 bases aligning to TRBD1. Germline values: CDR1 LNHNV, CDR2 YYDKDF (reference sequence). Trimming removed 1 base from V and 10 bases from J; junction bases left unmatched: 4. The CDR3 length is 14 residues. The CDR3 DNA sequence: TGTGCCACCAGCAGAGGGACAGGGGGTCGGGAGCAGTTCTTC. Translation gives CATSRGTGGREQFF. Full variable domain (outside the CDR3, taken from reference TRBV15 and TRBJ2-1): DAMVIQNPRYQVTQFGKPVTLSCSQTLNHNVMYWYQQKSSQAPKLLFHYYDKDFNNEADTPDNFQSRRPNTSFCFLDIRSPGLGDTAMYLCATSRGTGGREQFFGPGTRLTVL.

The V call is TRBV12-3 or TRBV12-4, the J call TRBJ1-5, with unresolved D. Trimming left V 1 base short and J 6 bases short, with 7 bases between. The CDR3 has 13 residues. CDR3 region: CASSLGGSQPQHF. CDR3 nucleotide sequence: TGTGCCAGCAGTTTAGGAGGGTCTCAGCCCCAGCATTTT.

V and J are TRBV2 and TRBJ2-7, with 8 bases lining up with TRBD2. The J segment lost 4 bases and the V segment lost 3 bases, leaving 8 bases of the junction unmatched. This CDR3 spans 15 amino acids. Looked up from germline, CDR1 is SNHLY and CDR2 is FYNNEI. In DNA, the CDR3 is TGTGCCAGCAGTGATTCGGTGAGCGGGAGTTACGAGCAGTACTTC. It translates to CASSDSVSGSYEQYF.

Only one count was recorded for this clone. This chain uses TRBV4-3 with TRBJ2-3; TRBD2 aligns across 8 bases. The CDR3 extends over 14 amino acids. Germline V gives CDR1 LGHNA, CDR2 YSLEER. The junction had 5 bases not matched to a gene; V was cut back by 4 bases and J by 5 bases. The CDR3 DNA reads as TGCGCCAGCAGCCCGCCGGGACTAGTAGATACGCAGTATTTT. Translation: CASSPPGLVDTQYF.

This sequence joins TRBV9 and TRBJ1-1; D gene unclear. Trimming pared 0 bases from V and 1 base from J, leaving 10 bases between. Looked up from germline, CDR1 is SGDLS and CDR2 is YYNGEE. CDR3 length: 15 amino acids. The CDR3 DNA is TGTGCCAGCAGCGTAGGTTACCGGGAGAACACTGAAGCTTTCTTT. Amino acids: CASSVGYRENTEAFF.

The chain uses TRBV28 and TRBJ1-5; D is undetermined. The germline V gene encodes CDR1 MDHEN and CDR2 SYDVKM. V lost 5 bases, J lost 0 bases, and 20 bases lay in between. The CDR3 has 18 residues. CDR3: CASSTANDLRYSNQPQHF. The CDR3 region has the DNA TGTGCCAGCAGTACCGCGAATGATTTGCGATATAGCAATCAGCCCCAGCATTTT.

This sequence joins TRBV14 and TRBJ1-1; tentatively, D is TRBD1 (6 bases). This CDR3 is 17 amino acids long. Germline-derived CDR1 and CDR2 are SGHDN and FVKESK. Trimming cost V 2 bases and J 2 bases, with 18 bases left between them. CDR3 sequence reads: CASSQSMGRGLNTEAFF. CDR3 DNA sequence: TGTGCCAGCAGCCAATCTATGGGCAGGGGTCTTAACACTGAAGCTTTCTTT.

The chain employs TRBV29-1 and TRBJ1-1; D is unclear. The CDR3 runs to 12 residues. The ends were cut back, 7 bases at V and 1 base at J, with 10 bases in the middle. Per germline, CDR1 SQVTM and CDR2 ANQGSEA. In DNA form, the CDR3 reads TGCAGCGGGGCGGGAGGGAACACTGAAGCTTTCTTT. Protein sequence: CSGAGGNTEAFF.

The sample holds many counts of this clone. The chain is built from TRBV6-1 and TRBJ2-1; TRBD2 matches at 11 bases. Trimming cost V 2 bases and J 4 bases; bases outside gene matches: 1. The CDR3 consists of 15 residues. CDR1 is MNHNS and CDR2 is SASEGT in the germline V gene. This CDR3 reads CASSEIAGGYNEQFF. The CDR3 DNA is TGTGCCAGCAGTGAAATAGCGGGAGGGTACAATGAGCAGTTCTTC.

The table lists this clone with a few counts. The chain couples TRBV6-5 to TRBJ2-3, with D hard to call. CDR1 is MNHEY, CDR2 SVGAGI, per germline. CDR3 length equals 14 residues. Trimming shortened V by 0 bases and J by 2 bases, and 6 bases separated the two germline ends. DNA for the CDR3: TGTGCCAGCAGTTACTCCGCGAACACAGATACGCAGTATTTT. Translating gives CASSYSANTDTQYF.

This chain joins TRBV15 and TRBJ2-1; 9 nucleotides match TRBD2. The CDR3 is 16 amino acids. CDR1 and CDR2 (germline): LNHNV, YYDKDF (reference sequence). After removal of 0 bases from V and 3 bases from J, the junction contained 3 bases not matched to a gene. The CDR3: CATSRDLLAGYNEQFF. CDR3 sequence (DNA): TGTGCCACCAGCAGAGATCTACTAGCGGGCTACAATGAGCAGTTCTTC.

The V gene is TRBV27, the J gene TRBJ2-7; TRBD2 is a possible D gene (7 bases). V shed 4 bases and J shed 2 bases, with 18 bases lying between them. This CDR3 is built from 16 residues. CDR1 and CDR2 from the germline V gene are MNHEY and SMNVEV (reference sequence). The CDR3 sequence: CASSSRGVAGAYEQYF. In DNA, the CDR3 is TGTGCCAGCAGTTCAAGGGGGGTGGCGGGAGCCTACGAGCAGTACTTC.

This clone was counted a single time. The chain links TRBV27 to TRBJ2-2, with TRBD2 as a possible D gene (5 bases). The CDR3 runs to 15 residues. Germline V CDR1 and CDR2: MNHEY, SMNVEV (reference sequence). Trimming took off 1 base at V and 2 bases at J, with 8 bases between the two ends. CDR3 sequence reads: CASSLFEGNTGELFF. Written as DNA, the CDR3 is TGTGCCAGCAGTTTATTCGAGGGAAACACCGGGGAGCTGTTTTTT.

This clone was found a few times. The V call is TRBV4-1, the J call TRBJ2-3, with 14 bases lining up with TRBD2. Germline V lookup: CDR1 MGHRA, CDR2 YSYEKL. Trimming took 5 bases from V and 3 from J; bases not matched to a gene: 7. CDR3 length: 17 amino acids. The CDR3 here is CASSAWTSGRSTDTQYF. The CDR3 region has the DNA TGCGCCAGCAGCGCTTGGACTAGCGGGAGGTCAACAGATACGCAGTATTTT.

In DNA, the CDR3 is TGTGCCAGCAGCTTTGACCCATGGGGCAGCACAGATACGCAGTATTTT. Protein sequence: CASSFDPWGSTDTQYF. The chain is built from TRBV5-4 and TRBJ2-3, with D possibly TRBD1 on 5 matching bases. V was clipped by 2 bases and J by 0 bases, with 13 bases between them. There are 16 residues in the CDR3. Looked up from germline, CDR1 is SGHNT and CDR2 is YYREEE (reference sequence).

The genes are TRBV11-3 and TRBJ2-5; TRBD1 is a possible D gene (6 bases). V dropped 0 bases and J dropped 6 bases, with 8 bases sitting between them. Germline V gene lookup returns CDR1 SGHNT and CDR2 YENEEA. This CDR3 spans 13 amino acids. Here the CDR3 reads CASSLEQGKTQYF. In nucleotides, the CDR3 is TGTGCCAGCAGCTTAGAACAGGGAAAGACCCAGTACTTC.

The chain has TRBV5-4 and TRBJ2-1, with 7 bases that match TRBD2. The CDR3 has 15 residues. Germline CDR1 and CDR2: SGHNT and YYREEE (reference sequence). V gave up 5 bases and J gave up 6 bases; unmatched junction bases: 11. CDR3: CASRSGLVAGNEQFF. Written as DNA, the CDR3 is TGTGCCAGCAGATCTGGACTAGTAGCCGGCAATGAGCAGTTCTTC.

The chain employs TRBV2 and TRBJ2-3; 7 nucleotides line up with TRBD1. CDR3 length: 16 residues. Per germline, CDR1 SNHLY and CDR2 FYNNEI. J gave up 1 base and V 6 bases, and 10 bases lay outside the gene matches. Here the CDR3 reads CASRGTGQPGTDTQYF. In DNA form, the CDR3 reads TGTGCCAGCAGGGGAACGGGACAGCCAGGCACAGATACGCAGTATTTT.

A single count supports this clone. This rearrangement joins TRBV11-2 to TRBJ1-4; 7 bases map to TRBD1. The CDR3 contains 12 residues. The ends lost 5 bases at V and 11 bases at J; junction bases unmatched: 5. From germline, CDR1 is SGHAT and CDR2 FQNNGV. CDR3 protein: CASSRSDRKLFF. Written as DNA, the CDR3 is TGTGCCAGCAGCAGATCGGACAGGAAACTGTTTTTT. The full variable domain, rest sourced from reference TRBV11-2 and TRBJ1-4, is EAGVAQSPRYKIIEKRQSVAFWCNPISGHATLYWYQQILGQGPKLLIQFQNNGVVDDSQLPKDRFSAERLKGVDSTLKIQPAKLEDSAVYLCASSRSDRKLFFGSGTQLSVL.

This clone has a single count. This chain joins TRBV30 and TRBJ1-3, with 8 nucleotides matching TRBD1. Germline loops: CDR1 GTSNPN, CDR2 SVGIG (reference sequence). The CDR3 runs 15 residues. Germline trimming cut 2 bases from V and 0 bases from J; bases unmatched to any gene: 3. The CDR3 loop is CAWSIDRGSGNTIYF. The CDR3 bases are TGTGCCTGGAGTATAGACAGGGGCTCTGGAAACACCATATATTTT.

V usage is TRBV13 and J usage is TRBJ1-6; D unresolved. The V gene lost 2 bases and the J gene lost 0 bases, with 17 bases spanning the gap. The CDR3 has 19 amino acids. CDR1 and CDR2 (germline): PRHDT, FYEKMQ (reference sequence). The CDR3: CASSLFRSTGSSYNSPLHF. CDR3 nucleotide sequence: TGTGCCAGCAGCTTATTCAGGAGCACCGGGAGCTCCTATAATTCACCCCTCCACTTT.

This clone was counted once. The rearrangement links TRBV5-6 to TRBJ1-5, with TRBD1 matching 9 bases. V gave up 4 bases and J gave up 5 bases; unmatched junction bases: 4. The CDR3 consists of 14 residues. Per germline, CDR1 SGHDT and CDR2 YYEEEE. The CDR3 nucleotides are TGTGCCAGCAGCGGGACAGGGAGCGATCAGCCCCAGCATTTT. This sequence encodes CASSGTGSDQPQHF.